The T cell receptor beta chain described here comes from a study of PD-1 blockade in classical Hodgkin lymphoma. TCRdb's copy holds only in-frame clones and misses some; the assay was immunoSEQ multiplex PCR. The sample records roughly 90,000 clones, 81% being singletons. Patients all relapsed after autologous stem cell transplantation, and there was variation in brentuximab vedotin exposure. Per germline, CDR1 SGHTA and CDR2 FQGNSA. Germline trimming cut 4 bases from V and 4 bases from J; bases unmatched to any gene: 12. The CDR3 is 17 residues long. The clonotype was recovered from a human donor with classical Hodgkin lymphoma. The sequenced sample was peripheral blood mononuclear cells (PBMCs), obtained before the second cycle of nivolumab. This chain joins TRBV7-2 and TRBJ1-3; 8 bases line up with TRBD1. The CDR3 DNA sequence: TGTGCCAGCAGCTGGTGGACAGGGAGCGCGGGGGGAAACACCATATATTTT. Protein sequence: CASSWWTGSAGGNTIYF.